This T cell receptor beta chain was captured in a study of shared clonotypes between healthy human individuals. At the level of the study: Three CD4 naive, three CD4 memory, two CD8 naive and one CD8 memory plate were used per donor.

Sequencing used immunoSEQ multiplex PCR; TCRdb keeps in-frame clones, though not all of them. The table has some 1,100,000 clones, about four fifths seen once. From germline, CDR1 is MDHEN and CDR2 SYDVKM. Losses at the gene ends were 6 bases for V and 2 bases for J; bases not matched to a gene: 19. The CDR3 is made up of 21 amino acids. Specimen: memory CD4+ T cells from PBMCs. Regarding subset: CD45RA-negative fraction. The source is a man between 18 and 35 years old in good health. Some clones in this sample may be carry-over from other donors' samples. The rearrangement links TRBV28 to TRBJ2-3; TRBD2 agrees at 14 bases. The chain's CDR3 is CASRTFHQPGLAGEVTDTQYF. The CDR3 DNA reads TGTGCCAGCAGAACTTTCCATCAACCGGGACTAGCGGGAGAAGTCACAGATACGCAGTATTTT.